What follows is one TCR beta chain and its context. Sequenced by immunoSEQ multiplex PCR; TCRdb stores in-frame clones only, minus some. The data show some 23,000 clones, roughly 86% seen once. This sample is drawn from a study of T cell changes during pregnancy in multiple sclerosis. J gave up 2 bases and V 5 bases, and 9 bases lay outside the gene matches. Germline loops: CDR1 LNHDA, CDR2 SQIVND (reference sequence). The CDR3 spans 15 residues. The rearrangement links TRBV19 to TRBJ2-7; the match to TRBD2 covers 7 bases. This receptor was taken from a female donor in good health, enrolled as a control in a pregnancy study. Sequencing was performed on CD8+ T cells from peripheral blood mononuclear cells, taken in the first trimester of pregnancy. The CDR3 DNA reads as TGTGCCAGTAGTCCTCTCGGGGGGAGCGCCTACGAGCAGTACTTC. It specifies CASSPLGGSAYEQYF.